A selection of T cell receptor beta chains follows, all from one sample in a study of T-cell reconstitution after alpha-beta-depleted transplantation in children. TCRdb itself ran the PCR reads through MiXCR, one entry per CDR3 protein. This sample yields around 450,000 distinct CDR3 sequences, of which approximately 41% are seen a single time; about 30% belongs to the top ten. The sample was PBMCs, taken before TCRalphabeta/CD19-depleted stem cell transplant. The receptors were gathered from a girl aged 2 to 9 with aplastic anemia, due to receive a stem cell transplant. Both conserved end residues are trimmed from each CDR3. Not all rows give a size; the values are once, few, many and, for expanded clones, a class.

>TRBJ2-3|TRBV7-2|NA
ASSLGPVAGGDTQY
>TRBJ2-1|TRBV29-1|NA
SVDAGGHGEQF
>TRBJ2-1|TRBV15|NA
ATSRELGGISLTSYNEQF
>TRBJ2-1|TRBV20-1|few
SARVGGDHNEQF
>TRBJ2-3|TRBV15|NA
ATSTSDRSTDTQY
>TRBJ1-2|TRBV28|NA
ASSPPGTVRGYGYT
>TRBJ2-5|TRBV6-2/TRBV6-3|NA
ASSHGGPGQETQY
>TRBJ2-5|TRBV24-1|NA
ATSDSSKETQY
>TRBJ2-1|TRBV7-2|many
ASSRQGGVSYNEQF
>TRBJ2-7|TRBV7-2|once
ASSLGLLAGVPYEQY
>TRBJ2-7|TRBV29-1|many
SVNEGQGAFEQY
>TRBJ2-7|TRBV28|once
ASRVTKGSPYEQY
>TRBJ2-3|TRBV9|few
ASSEGTVEGDTQY
>TRBJ2-1|TRBV5-4|few
ASSSDSSYNEQF
>TRBJ2-2|TRBV3-1|NA
ASSPAGTGRSGELF
>TRBJ2-6|TRBV29-1|NA
SAIEGSGANVLT
>TRBJ2-2|TRBV6-1|NA
ASIERLAGITGELF
>TRBJ1-2|TRBV5-1|many
ASSLNREAGYT
>TRBJ1-6|TRBV28|NA
ASIQGPTLH
>TRBJ2-7|TRBV4-1|NA
ASSQGGTGGNEQY
>TRBJ1-3|TRBV5-1|NA
ASSSSGTAIY
>TRBJ2-3|TRBV7-6|NA
ASSLGGLAGRLDTQY
>TRBJ2-7|TRBV5-1|NA
ASSLVVGSGNHEQY
>TRBJ2-6|TRBV7-2|few
ASSSLGQSSGANVLT
>TRBJ1-5|TRBV10-3|few
AISDTANGGNQPQH
>TRBJ1-6|TRBV5-6|NA
ASSIGQGQSPLH
>TRBJ2-3|TRBV5-1|NA
ASSLGSSGGDTQY
>TRBJ2-1|TRBV12-3/TRBV12-4|many
ASSPLAGGRHEQF
>TRBJ2-7|TRBV7-2|once
ASSLGAARGLGEQY
>TRBJ2-4|TRBV7-9|many
ASSLAGSDIQY
>TRBJ1-2|TRBV20-1|NA
SAQSQGQGSYGYT
>TRBJ2-7|TRBV5-5|many
ASSFNSYEQY
>TRBJ1-5|TRBV7-2|NA
ASSLEGWQPQH
>TRBJ1-1|TRBV12-3/TRBV12-4|NA
ASRMGQGNTEAF
>TRBJ2-1|TRBV6-5|once
ASSYLLAGNNEQF
>TRBJ2-1|TRBV4-1|NA
ASSRPTGALYNEQF
>TRBJ2-7|TRBV20-1|NA
SARDVGTGVIYEQY
>TRBJ2-1|TRBV20-1|few
SATQFSGRAYNEQF
>TRBJ1-2|TRBV7-9|many
ASSQPGTGDAYGYT
>TRBJ2-7|TRBV20-1|few
SASGAGGISYEQY
>TRBJ2-1|TRBV20-1|NA
SAWTSNSNEQF
>TRBJ2-5|TRBV20-1|few
SARGGSIETQY
>TRBJ1-1|TRBV6-6|few
ASNGNTEAF
>TRBJ2-5|TRBV3-1|NA
ASSQITARETQY
>TRBJ2-5|TRBV20-1|NA
SARLAGASETQY
>TRBJ1-1|TRBV30|NA
AWSEAVRSEAF
>TRBJ2-3|TRBV29-1|NA
SVVPGQGSDTQY